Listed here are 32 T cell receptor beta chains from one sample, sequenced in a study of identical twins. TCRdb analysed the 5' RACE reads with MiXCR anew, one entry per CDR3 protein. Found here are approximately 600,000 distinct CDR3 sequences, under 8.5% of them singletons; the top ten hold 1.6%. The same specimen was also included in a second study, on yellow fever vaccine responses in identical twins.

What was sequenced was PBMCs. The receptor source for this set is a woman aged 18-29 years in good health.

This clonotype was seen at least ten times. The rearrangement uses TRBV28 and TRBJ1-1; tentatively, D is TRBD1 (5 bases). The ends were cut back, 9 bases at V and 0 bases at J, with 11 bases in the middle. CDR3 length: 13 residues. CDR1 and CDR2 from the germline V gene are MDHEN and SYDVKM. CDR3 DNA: TGTGCCAGTGGACATGGGGTGAACACTGAAGCTTTCTTT. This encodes CASGHGVNTEAFF.

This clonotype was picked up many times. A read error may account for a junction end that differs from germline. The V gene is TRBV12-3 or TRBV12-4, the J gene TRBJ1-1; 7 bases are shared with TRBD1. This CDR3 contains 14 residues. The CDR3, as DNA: TGTGCCAGCAGCTTAGGGACAGAGAACACTGAAGCTTTCTTT. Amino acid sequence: CASSLGTENTEAFF.

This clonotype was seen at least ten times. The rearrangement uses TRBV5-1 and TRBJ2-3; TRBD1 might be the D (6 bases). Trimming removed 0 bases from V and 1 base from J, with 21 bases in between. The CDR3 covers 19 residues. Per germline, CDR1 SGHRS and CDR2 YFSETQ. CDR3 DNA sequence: TGCGCCAGCAGCTTGGTGGGGGACATAAACTTCAAAGGCACAGATACGCAGTATTTT. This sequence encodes CASSLVGDINFKGTDTQYF.

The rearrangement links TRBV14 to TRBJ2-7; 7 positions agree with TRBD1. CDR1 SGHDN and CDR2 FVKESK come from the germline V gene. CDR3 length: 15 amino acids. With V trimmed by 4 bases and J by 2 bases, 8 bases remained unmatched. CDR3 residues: CASSRLGGEPYEQYF. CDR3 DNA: TGTGCCAGCAGCCGTCTAGGGGGCGAACCCTACGAGCAGTACTTC.

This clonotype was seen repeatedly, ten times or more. The CDR3 DNA follows: TGTGCCAGCAGTCAGACAGGGACATACGAGCAGTACGTC. It specifies CASSQTGTYEQYV. The rearrangement joins TRBV12-3 or TRBV12-4 to TRBJ2-7; TRBD1 matches 7 bases. This CDR3 is 13 amino acids long. The ends lost 5 bases at V and 4 bases at J; junction bases unmatched: 5.

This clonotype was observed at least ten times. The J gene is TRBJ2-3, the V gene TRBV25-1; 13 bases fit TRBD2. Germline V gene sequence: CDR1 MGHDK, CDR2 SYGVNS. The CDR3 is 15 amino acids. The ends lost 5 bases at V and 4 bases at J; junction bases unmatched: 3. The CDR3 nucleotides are TGTGCCAGCAGTCGAGGACTAGCGGGAGCAGATACGCAGTATTTT. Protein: CASSRGLAGADTQYF.

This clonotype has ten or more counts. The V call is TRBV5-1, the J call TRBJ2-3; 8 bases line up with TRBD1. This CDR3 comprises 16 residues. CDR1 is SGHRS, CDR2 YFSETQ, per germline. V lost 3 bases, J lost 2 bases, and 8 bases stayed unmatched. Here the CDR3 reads CASSSGRGLSTDTQYF. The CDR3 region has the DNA TGCGCCAGCAGCTCCGGCAGGGGGCTGTCCACAGATACGCAGTATTTT.

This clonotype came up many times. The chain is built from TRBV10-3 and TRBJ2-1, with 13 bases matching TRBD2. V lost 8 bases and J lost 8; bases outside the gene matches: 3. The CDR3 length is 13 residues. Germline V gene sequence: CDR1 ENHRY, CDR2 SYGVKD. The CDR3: CAIGLAGEDEQFF. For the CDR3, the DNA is TGTGCCATCGGACTAGCGGGAGAGGATGAGCAGTTCTTC.

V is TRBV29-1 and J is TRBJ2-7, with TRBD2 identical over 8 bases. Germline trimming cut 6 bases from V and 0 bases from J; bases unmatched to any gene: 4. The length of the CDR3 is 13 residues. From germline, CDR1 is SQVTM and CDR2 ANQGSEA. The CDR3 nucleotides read TGCAGCGTCTTAGCGGGGTACTCCTACGAGCAGTACTTC. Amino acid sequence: CSVLAGYSYEQYF.

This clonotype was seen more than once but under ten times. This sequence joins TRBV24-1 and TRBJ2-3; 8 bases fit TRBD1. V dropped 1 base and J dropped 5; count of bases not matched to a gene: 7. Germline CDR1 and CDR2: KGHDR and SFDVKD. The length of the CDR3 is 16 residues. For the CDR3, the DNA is TGTGCCACCAGTGATTTACAGGGGGATTTGGAAGATACGCAGTATTTT. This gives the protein CATSDLQGDLEDTQYF.

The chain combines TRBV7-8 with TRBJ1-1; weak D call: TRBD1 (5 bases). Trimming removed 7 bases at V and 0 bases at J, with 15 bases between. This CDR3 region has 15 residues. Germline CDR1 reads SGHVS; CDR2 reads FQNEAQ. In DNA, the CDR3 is TGTGCCAGCACCCTAAACAGGAATCTGAACACTGAAGCTTTCTTT. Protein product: CASTLNRNLNTEAFF. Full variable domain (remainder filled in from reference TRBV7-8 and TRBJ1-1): GAGVSQSPRYKVAKRGQDVALRCDPISGHVSLFWYQQALGQGPEFLTYFQNEAQLDKSGLPSDRFFAERPEGSVSTLKIQRTQQEDSAVYLCASTLNRNLNTEAFFGQGTRLTVV.

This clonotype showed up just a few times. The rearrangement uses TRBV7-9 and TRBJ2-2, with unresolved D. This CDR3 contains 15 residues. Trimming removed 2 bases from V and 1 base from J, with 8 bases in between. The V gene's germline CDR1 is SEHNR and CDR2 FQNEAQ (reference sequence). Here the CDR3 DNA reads TGTGCCAGCAGCTTACTTGTAAAGAACACCGGGGAGCTGTTTTTT. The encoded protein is CASSLLVKNTGELFF. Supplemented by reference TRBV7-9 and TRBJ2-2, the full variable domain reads DTGVSQNPRHKITKRGQNVTFRCDPISEHNRLYWYRQTLGQGPEFLTYFQNEAQLEKSRLLSDRFSAERPKGSFSTLEIQRTEQGDSAMYLCASSLLVKNTGELFFGEGSRLTVL.

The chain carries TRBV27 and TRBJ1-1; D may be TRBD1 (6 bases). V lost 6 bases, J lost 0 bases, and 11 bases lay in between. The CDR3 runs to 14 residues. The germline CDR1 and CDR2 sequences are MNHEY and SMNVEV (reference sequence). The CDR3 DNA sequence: TGTGCCAGCAGAAGGGGGGGTTTGAACACTGAAGCTTTCTTT. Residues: CASRRGGLNTEAFF.

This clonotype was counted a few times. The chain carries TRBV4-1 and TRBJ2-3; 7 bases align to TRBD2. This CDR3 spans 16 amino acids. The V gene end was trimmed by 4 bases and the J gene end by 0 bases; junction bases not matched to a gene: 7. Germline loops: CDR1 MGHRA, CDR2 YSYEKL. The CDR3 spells CASSLTGTTSTDTQYF. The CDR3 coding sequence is TGCGCCAGCAGCCTGACCGGGACTACTAGCACAGATACGCAGTATTTT.

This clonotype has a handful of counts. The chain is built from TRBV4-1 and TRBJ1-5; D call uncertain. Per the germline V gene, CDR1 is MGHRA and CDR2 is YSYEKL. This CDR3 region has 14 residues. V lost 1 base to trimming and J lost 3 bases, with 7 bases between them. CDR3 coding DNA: TGCGCCAGCAGCCAAGTGGGAGTCAATCAGCCCCAGCATTTT. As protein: CASSQVGVNQPQHF.

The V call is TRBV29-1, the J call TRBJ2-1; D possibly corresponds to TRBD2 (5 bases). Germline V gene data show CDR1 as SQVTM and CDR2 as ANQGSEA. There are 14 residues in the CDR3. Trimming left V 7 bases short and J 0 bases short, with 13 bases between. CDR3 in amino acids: CSGSRGYSYNEQFF. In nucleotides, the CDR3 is TGCAGCGGATCACGCGGGTACTCCTACAATGAGCAGTTCTTC.

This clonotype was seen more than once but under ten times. The CDR3 loop is CASSSTTGGTQSEQFF. CDR3 coding DNA: TGTGCCAGCAGCTCGACGACAGGGGGGACCCAGAGTGAGCAGTTCTTC. The chain employs TRBV7-9 and TRBJ2-1, with 9 nucleotides matching TRBD1. Losses at the gene ends were 4 bases for V and 9 bases for J; bases not matched to a gene: 13. CDR1 and CDR2 from the germline V gene are SEHNR and FQNEAQ (reference sequence). This CDR3 region has 16 residues.

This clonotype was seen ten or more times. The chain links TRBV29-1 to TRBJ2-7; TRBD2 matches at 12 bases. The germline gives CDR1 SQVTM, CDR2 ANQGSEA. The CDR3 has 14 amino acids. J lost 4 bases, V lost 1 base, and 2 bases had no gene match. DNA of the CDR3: TGCAGCGTTGAAGGACTAGCGGGAGTATACGAGCAGTACTTC. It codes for CSVEGLAGVYEQYF.

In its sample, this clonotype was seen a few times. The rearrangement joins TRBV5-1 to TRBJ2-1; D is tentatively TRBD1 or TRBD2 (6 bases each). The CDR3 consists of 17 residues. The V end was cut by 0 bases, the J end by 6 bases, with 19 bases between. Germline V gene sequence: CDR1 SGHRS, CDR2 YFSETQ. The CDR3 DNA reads TGCGCCAGCAGCTTGGAAACATACAGGGAGGTATCCAATGAGCAGTTCTTC. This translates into CASSLETYREVSNEQFF. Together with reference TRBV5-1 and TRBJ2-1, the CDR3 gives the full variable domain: KAGVTQTPRYLIKTRGQQVTLSCSPISGHRSVSWYQQTPGQGLQFLFEYFSETQRNKGNFPGRFSGRQFSNSRSEMNVSTLELGDSALYLCASSLETYREVSNEQFFGPGTRLTVL.

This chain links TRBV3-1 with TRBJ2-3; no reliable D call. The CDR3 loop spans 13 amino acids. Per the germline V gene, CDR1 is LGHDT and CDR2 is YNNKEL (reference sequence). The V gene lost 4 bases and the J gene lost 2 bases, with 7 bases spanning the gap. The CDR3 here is CASSPPFTDTQYF. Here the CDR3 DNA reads TGTGCCAGCAGCCCCCCCTTCACAGATACGCAGTATTTT.

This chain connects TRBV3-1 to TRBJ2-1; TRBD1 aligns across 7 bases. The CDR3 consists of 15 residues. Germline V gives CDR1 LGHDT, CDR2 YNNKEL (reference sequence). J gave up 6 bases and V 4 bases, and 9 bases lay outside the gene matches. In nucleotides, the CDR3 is TGTGCCAGCAGCCTTAGACGACAGGGTCTCAATGAGCAGTTCTTC. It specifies CASSLRRQGLNEQFF.

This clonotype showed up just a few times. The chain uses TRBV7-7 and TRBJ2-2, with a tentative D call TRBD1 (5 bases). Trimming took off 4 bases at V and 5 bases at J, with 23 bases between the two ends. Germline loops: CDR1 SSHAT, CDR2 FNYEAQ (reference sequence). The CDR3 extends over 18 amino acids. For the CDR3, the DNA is TGTGCCAGCAGCTCGGTAGGGTCAGGGATGGCCATAACCGGGGAGCTGTTTTTT. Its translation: CASSSVGSGMAITGELFF. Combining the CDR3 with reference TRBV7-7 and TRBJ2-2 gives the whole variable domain GAGVSQSPRYKVTKRGQDVTLRCDPISSHATLYWYQQALGQGPEFLTYFNYEAQPDKSGLPSDRFSAERPEGSISTLTIQRTEQRDSAMYRCASSSVGSGMAITGELFFGEGSRLTVL.

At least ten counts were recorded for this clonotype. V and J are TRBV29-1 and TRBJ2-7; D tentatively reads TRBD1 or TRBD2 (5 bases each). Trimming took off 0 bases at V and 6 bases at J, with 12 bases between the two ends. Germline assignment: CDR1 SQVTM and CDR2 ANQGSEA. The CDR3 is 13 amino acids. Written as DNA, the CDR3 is TGCAGCGTTGAAGATCCGAGGGACGGCGAGCAGTACGTC. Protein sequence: CSVEDPRDGEQYV.

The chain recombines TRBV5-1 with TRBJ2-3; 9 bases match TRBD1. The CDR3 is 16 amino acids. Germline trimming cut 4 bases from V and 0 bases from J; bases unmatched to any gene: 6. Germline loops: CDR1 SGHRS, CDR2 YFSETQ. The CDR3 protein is CASSKGTGSSTDTQYF. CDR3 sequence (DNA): TGCGCCAGCAGCAAAGGGACAGGGTCTAGCACAGATACGCAGTATTTT.

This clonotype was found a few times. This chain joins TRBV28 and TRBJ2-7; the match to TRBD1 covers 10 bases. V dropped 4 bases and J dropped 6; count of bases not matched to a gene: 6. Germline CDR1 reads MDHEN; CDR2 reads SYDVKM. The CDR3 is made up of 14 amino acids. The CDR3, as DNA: TGTGCCAGCAGTTCGGGGACAGGGGTAGGCGAGCAGTACTTC. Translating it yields CASSSGTGVGEQYF.

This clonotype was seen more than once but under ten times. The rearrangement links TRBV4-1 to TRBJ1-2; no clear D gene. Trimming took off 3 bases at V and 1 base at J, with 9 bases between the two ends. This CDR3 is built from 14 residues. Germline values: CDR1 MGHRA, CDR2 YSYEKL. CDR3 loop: CASSHRGNNYGYTF. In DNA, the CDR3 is TGCGCCAGCAGCCACCGTGGAAATAACTATGGCTACACCTTC.

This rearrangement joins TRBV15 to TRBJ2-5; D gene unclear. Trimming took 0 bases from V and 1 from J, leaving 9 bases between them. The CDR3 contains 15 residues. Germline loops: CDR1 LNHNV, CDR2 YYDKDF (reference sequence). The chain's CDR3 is CATSRDIQPQETQYF. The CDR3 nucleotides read TGTGCCACCAGCAGAGATATACAGCCCCAAGAGACCCAGTACTTC. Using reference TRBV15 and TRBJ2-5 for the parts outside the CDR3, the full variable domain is DAMVIQNPRYQVTQFGKPVTLSCSQTLNHNVMYWYQQKSSQAPKLLFHYYDKDFNNEADTPDNFQSRRPNTSFCFLDIRSPGLGDTAMYLCATSRDIQPQETQYFGPGTRLLVL.

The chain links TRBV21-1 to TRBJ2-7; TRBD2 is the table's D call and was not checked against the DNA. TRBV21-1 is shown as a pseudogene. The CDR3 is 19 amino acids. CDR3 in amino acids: CANSKGVLAGGPSSYEQYV. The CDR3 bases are TGTGCCAACAGCAAAGGAGTCCTAGCGGGGGGCCCTAGCTCCTACGAGCAGTACGTC.

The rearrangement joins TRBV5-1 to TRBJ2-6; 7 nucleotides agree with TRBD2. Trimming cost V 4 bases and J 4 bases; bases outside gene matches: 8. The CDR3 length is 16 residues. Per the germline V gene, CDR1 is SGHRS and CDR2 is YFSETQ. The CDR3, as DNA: TGCGCCAGCAGCATTGGGGGAGGGTTCGGGGCCAACGTCCTGACTTTC. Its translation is CASSIGGGFGANVLTF.

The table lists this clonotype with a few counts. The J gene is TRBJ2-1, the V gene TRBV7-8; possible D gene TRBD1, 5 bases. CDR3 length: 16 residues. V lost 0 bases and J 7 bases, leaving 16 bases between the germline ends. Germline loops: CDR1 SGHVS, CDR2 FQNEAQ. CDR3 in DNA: TGTGCCAGCAGCTTAGCAGGCGCAGGGTTTGGAAATGAGCAGTTCTTC. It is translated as CASSLAGAGFGNEQFF. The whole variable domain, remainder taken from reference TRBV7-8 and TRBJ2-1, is GAGVSQSPRYKVAKRGQDVALRCDPISGHVSLFWYQQALGQGPEFLTYFQNEAQLDKSGLPSDRFFAERPEGSVSTLKIQRTQQEDSAVYLCASSLAGAGFGNEQFFGPGTRLTVL.

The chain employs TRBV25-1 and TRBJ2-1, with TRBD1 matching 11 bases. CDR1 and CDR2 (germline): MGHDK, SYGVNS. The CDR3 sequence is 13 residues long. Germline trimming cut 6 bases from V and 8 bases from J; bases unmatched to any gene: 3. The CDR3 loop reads CASRGQGVDEQFF. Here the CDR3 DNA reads TGTGCCAGCAGGGGACAGGGGGTAGATGAGCAGTTCTTC.

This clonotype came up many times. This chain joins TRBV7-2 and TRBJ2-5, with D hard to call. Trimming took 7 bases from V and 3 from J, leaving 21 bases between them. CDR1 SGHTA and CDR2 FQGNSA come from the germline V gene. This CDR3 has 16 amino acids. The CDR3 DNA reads TGTGCCAGCAACACGCCGGGCAGAACCTATGAAGAGACCCAGTACTTC. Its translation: CASNTPGRTYEETQYF. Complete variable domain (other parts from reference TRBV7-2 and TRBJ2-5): GAGVSQSPSNKVTEKGKDVELRCDPISGHTALYWYRQSLGQGLEFLIYFQGNSAPDKSGLPSDRFSAERTGGSVSTLTIQRTQQEDSAVYLCASNTPGRTYEETQYFGPGTRLLVL.